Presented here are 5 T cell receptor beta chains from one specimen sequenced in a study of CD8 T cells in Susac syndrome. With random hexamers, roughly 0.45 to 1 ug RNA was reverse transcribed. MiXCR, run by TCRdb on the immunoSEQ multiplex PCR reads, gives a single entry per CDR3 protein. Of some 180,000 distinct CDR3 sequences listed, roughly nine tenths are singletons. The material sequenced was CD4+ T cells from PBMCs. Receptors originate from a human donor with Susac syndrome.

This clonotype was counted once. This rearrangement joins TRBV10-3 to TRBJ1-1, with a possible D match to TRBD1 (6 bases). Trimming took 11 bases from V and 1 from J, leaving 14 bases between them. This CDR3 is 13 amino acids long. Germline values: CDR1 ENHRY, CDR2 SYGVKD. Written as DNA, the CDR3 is TGTGCCGTAGAAGGGGGGGCGAACACTGAAGCTTTCTTT. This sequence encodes CAVEGGANTEAFF.

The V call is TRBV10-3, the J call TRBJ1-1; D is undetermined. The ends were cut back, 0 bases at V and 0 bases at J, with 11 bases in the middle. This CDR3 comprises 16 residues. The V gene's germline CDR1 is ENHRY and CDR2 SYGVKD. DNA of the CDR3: TGTGCCATCAGTGAGTCCTCAGAATACATGAACACTGAAGCTTTCTTT. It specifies CAISESSEYMNTEAFF.

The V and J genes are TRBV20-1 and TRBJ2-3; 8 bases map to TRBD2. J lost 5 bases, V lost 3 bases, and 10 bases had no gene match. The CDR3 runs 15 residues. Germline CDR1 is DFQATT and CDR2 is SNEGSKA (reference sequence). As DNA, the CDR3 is TGCAGTGCTAGTAGGGTTAGCGGGGAGGTAGATACGCAGTATTTT. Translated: CSASRVSGEVDTQYF.

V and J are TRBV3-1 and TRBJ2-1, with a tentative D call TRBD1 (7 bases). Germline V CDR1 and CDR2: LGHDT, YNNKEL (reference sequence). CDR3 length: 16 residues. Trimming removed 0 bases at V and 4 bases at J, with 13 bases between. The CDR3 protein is CASSQDSGGGYNEQFF. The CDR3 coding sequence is TGTGCCAGCAGCCAAGATTCAGGGGGAGGTTACAATGAGCAGTTCTTC.

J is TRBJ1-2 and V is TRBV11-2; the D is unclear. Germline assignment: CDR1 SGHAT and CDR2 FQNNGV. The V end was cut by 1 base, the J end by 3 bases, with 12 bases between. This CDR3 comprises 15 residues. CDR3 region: CASSLGSEGYYGYTF. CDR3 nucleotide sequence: TGTGCCAGCAGCTTAGGTTCGGAGGGATACTATGGCTACACCTTC.